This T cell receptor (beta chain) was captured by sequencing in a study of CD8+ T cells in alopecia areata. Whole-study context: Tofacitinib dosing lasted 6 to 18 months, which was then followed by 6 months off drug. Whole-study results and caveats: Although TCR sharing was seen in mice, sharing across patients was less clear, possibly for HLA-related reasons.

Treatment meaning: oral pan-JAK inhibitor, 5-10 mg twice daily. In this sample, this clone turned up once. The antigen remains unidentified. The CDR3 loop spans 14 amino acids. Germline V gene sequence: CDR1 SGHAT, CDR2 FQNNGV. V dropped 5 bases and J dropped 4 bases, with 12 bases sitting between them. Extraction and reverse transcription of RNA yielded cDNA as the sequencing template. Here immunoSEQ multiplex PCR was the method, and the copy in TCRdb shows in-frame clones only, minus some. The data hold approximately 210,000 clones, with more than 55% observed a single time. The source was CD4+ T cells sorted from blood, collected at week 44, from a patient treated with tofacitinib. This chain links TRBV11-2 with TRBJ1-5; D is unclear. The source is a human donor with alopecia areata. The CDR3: CASSPDGINQPQHF. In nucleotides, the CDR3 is TGTGCCAGCAGCCCGGACGGAATAAATCAGCCCCAGCATTTT. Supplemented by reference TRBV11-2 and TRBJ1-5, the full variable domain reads EAGVAQSPRYKIIEKRQSVAFWCNPISGHATLYWYQQILGQGPKLLIQFQNNGVVDDSQLPKDRFSAERLKGVDSTLKIQPAKLEDSAVYLCASSPDGINQPQHFGDGTRLSIL.